These T cell receptor beta chains were read from a single sample in a study of cytomegalovirus exposure and HLA in healthy donors. Produced via immunoSEQ multiplex PCR; TCRdb's table is partial and in-frame only. This table has over 200,000 clones, under 90% appearing once. Sequences were obtained from PBMCs. The receptor set was obtained from a human donor in good health. The CDR3 runs from the conserved cysteine through the conserved F or W. The order of the fields is V gene, J gene, clone size, D gene, CDR3 protein, CDR3 DNA. D genes are given only for firm matches. The size entry is marked missing in some rows and otherwise reads once, few, many or a size class.

TRBV7-6,TRBJ2-1,.,.,CASSLGGSARNEQFF,TGTGCCAGCAGCTTAGGAGGGAGTGCCCGCAATGAGCAGTTCTTC
TRBV2,TRBJ2-5,.,.,CASTFQETQYF,TGTGCCAGCACGTTCCAAGAGACCCAGTACTTC
TRBV7-9,TRBJ2-1,.,.,CASSFDLGSSYNEQFF,TGTGCCAGCAGCTTCGACCTGGGGAGCTCCTACAATGAGCAGTTCTTC
TRBV28,TRBJ2-5,.,TRBD2,CASSSRGGTTFTYQETQYF,TGTGCCAGCAGTTCCCGGGGGGGGACCACATTTACGTACCAAGAGACCCAGTACTTC
TRBV23-1,TRBJ1-6,.,.,CASSQNSRFQGHPRNSPLHF,TGCGCCAGCAGTCAAAACAGCCGCTTCCAGGGACACCCGAGGAATTCACCCCTCCACTTT
TRBV15,TRBJ2-7,.,.,CATSRDVVYEQYF,TGTGCCACCAGCAGAGATGTCGTTTACGAGCAGTACTTC
TRBV7-9,TRBJ2-2,.,TRBD2,CASKGLAKNTGELFF,TGTGCCAGCAAGGGACTAGCGAAGAACACCGGGGAGCTGTTTTTT
TRBV29-1,TRBJ2-3,.,.,CSVHTGDTQYF,TGCAGCGTCCACACAGGGGATACGCAGTATTTT
TRBV4-3,TRBJ2-7,few,TRBD1,CASSQDAQGQHSEQYF,TGCGCCAGCAGCCAAGACGCACAGGGGCAGCACTCCGAGCAGTACTTC
TRBV19,TRBJ2-2,.,.,CASSRTGAGTGELFF,TGTGCCAGTAGTAGGACGGGAGCGGGCACCGGGGAGCTGTTTTTT
TRBV10-1,TRBJ2-1,.,.,CASSETSYNEQFF,TGCGCCAGCAGTGAGACTAGCTACAATGAGCAGTTCTTC
TRBV7-2,TRBJ2-1,.,TRBD1,CASSEPGTGGYNEQFF,TGTGCCAGCAGCGAACCCGGGACAGGGGGCTACAATGAGCAGTTCTTC
TRBV6-5,TRBJ2-7,.,TRBD1,CASSYSGQGRYEQYF,TGTGCCAGCAGTTACTCAGGACAGGGAAGATACGAGCAGTACTTC
TRBV5-5,TRBJ1-5,few,.,CASSRTFSPDQPQHF,TGTGCCAGCAGCCGGACTTTCTCTCCGGACCAGCCCCAGCATTTT
TRBV4-1,TRBJ1-1,.,TRBD1,CASSLEGDRGTEAFF,TGCGCCAGCAGCCTCGAGGGGGACAGGGGCACTGAAGCTTTCTTT
TRBV27,TRBJ1-1,few,.,CASRLRLGEAFF,TGTGCCAGCAGGCTCAGGCTCGGTGAAGCTTTCTTT
TRBV6-5,TRBJ2-7,once,.,CASSRAGLRLYEQYF,TGTGCCAGCAGTCGGGCCGGACTGAGGCTCTACGAGCAGTACTTC
TRBV6-5,TRBJ2-1,.,.,CASRRVERDEQFF,TGTGCCAGTCGCCGGGTGGAGAGGGATGAGCAGTTCTTC
TRBV27,TRBJ1-1,few,TRBD1,CASSLATGGQNTEAFF,TGTGCCAGCAGTTTAGCGACAGGGGGCCAGAACACTGAAGCTTTCTTT
TRBV5-1,TRBJ2-7,few,.,CASSLANYEQYF,TGCGCCAGCAGCTTGGCAAACTACGAGCAGTACTTC
TRBV27,TRBJ1-4,.,TRBD1,CASSYDRTGKGAYNEKLFF,TGTGCCAGCAGTTACGATAGGACAGGGAAGGGGGCCTATAATGAAAAACTGTTTTTT
TRBV19,TRBJ2-7,.,TRBD2,CASAGGTYEQYF,TGTGCCAGTGCGGGGGGGACCTACGAGCAGTACTTC
TRBV11-2,TRBJ2-7,.,TRBD2,CASSLKWTSGRVYSYEQYF,TGTGCCAGCAGCTTAAAGTGGACTAGCGGGAGGGTATACTCCTACGAGCAGTACTTC
TRBV4-1,TRBJ2-7,.,TRBD1,CASSQGQGSAYEQYF,TGCGCCAGCAGCCAGGGACAGGGATCGGCATACGAGCAGTACTTC
TRBV18,TRBJ2-1,.,.,CASSQNRENEQFF,TGTGCCAGCTCACAGAACAGGGAAAATGAGCAGTTCTTC
TRBV4-1,TRBJ1-1,few,.,CASSQTGTEAFF,TGCGCCAGCAGCCAGACCGGGACTGAAGCTTTCTTT
TRBV9,TRBJ1-2,.,.,CASSAVGHLGPYGYTF,TGTGCCAGCAGCGCGGTAGGACATCTAGGCCCCTATGGCTACACCTTC
TRBV11-2,TRBJ2-7,.,.,CASRPLRVGEQYF,TGTGCCAGCAGACCCCTCAGGGTGGGCGAGCAGTACTTC
TRBV6-1,TRBJ1-1,.,.,CASSESGSRAEAFF,TGTGCCAGCAGTGAATCTGGGAGCCGGGCTGAAGCTTTCTTT
TRBV4-1,TRBJ2-6,.,TRBD2,CASSQVGGLTGANVLTF,TGCGCCAGCAGCCAAGTCGGGGGGTTGACGGGGGCCAACGTCCTGACTTTC
TRBV9,TRBJ2-7,.,.,CASSVGEGESYEQYF,TGTGCCAGCAGCGTAGGGGAGGGGGAATCCTACGAGCAGTACTTC
TRBV7-9,TRBJ2-1,few,.,CASSSSPLGSSYNEQFF,TGTGCCAGCAGCTCCTCACCTCTGGGGAGCTCCTACAATGAGCAGTTCTTC
TRBV7-9,TRBJ2-7,.,.,CSSSSGAGTGAIPYEQYF,TGTTCCAGCAGCTCTGGAGCAGGGACGGGAGCCATCCCCTACGAGCAGTACTTC
TRBV4-2,TRBJ2-1,.,.,CASSRPGGEPFHPFF,TGTGCCAGCAGCCGACCGGGCGGGGAGCCGTTTCATCCGTTCTTC
TRBV6-6,TRBJ2-5,.,.,CASSRFARETQYF,TGTGCCAGCAGCCGCTTCGCCCGGGAGACCCAGTACTTC
TRBV19,TRBJ2-6,.,.,CASSIAGSSGANVLTF,TGTGCCAGTAGTATAGCAGGTTCCTCTGGGGCCAACGTCCTGACTTTC
TRBV27,TRBJ1-5,.,TRBD1,CASRGQNNQPQHF,TGTGCCAGCAGGGGACAGAACAATCAGCCCCAGCATTTT
TRBV19,TRBJ1-5,.,.,CASMAGWSNQPQHF,TGTGCCAGTATGGCGGGGTGGAGCAATCAGCCCCAGCATTTT
TRBV5-1,TRBJ2-5,once,TRBD1,CASSLRTGGMETQYF,TGCGCCAGCAGTCTAAGGACAGGGGGGATGGAGACCCAGTACTTC
TRBV7-9,TRBJ2-7,.,.,CASSLESGVNYEQYF,TGTGCCAGCAGCTTAGAGTCAGGGGTAAACTACGAGCAGTACTTC
TRBV5-8,TRBJ1-6,.,.,CASSGRGRTSPLHF,TGTGCCAGCAGCGGAAGGGGAAGGACGTCACCCCTCCACTTT
TRBV12-5,TRBJ2-2,.,TRBD2,CASVPGLAGTLNTGELFF,TGTGCTAGTGTCCCGGGACTAGCGGGAACCCTGAACACCGGGGAGCTGTTTTTT
TRBV7-9,TRBJ2-5,.,TRBD2,CASSFRRRRGGRWQETQYF,TGTGCCAGCAGCTTCCGGCGGAGGAGAGGCGGGAGATGGCAAGAGACCCAGTACTTC
TRBV2,TRBJ2-1,.,TRBD1,CASSELTGQGNEQFF,TGTGCCAGCAGTGAATTAACGGGACAGGGCAATGAGCAGTTCTTC
TRBV28,TRBJ2-7,.,TRBD2,CASSGGTSGLTYEQYF,TGTGCCAGCAGTGGAGGGACTAGCGGGTTAACCTACGAGCAGTACTTC
TRBV7-9,TRBJ1-2,.,.,CSSSREGQDPNYGYTF,TGTTCCAGCAGCCGAGAGGGTCAGGATCCTAACTATGGCTACACCTTC
TRBV10-1,TRBJ2-2,.,TRBD1,CASSESTWTGELNGELFF,TGCGCCAGCAGTGAGTCTACCTGGACAGGGGAGTTGAACGGGGAGCTGTTTTTT
TRBV2,TRBJ2-5,.,TRBD1,CASRDRGGETQYF,TGTGCCAGCAGAGACAGGGGTGGAGAGACCCAGTACTTC
TRBV7-2,TRBJ2-1,.,.,CASSFTGSPSYNEQFF,TGTGCCAGCAGCTTTACCGGGAGCCCATCCTACAATGAGCAGTTCTTC
TRBV6-5,TRBJ1-2,.,.,CASSYSPGRETF,TGTGCCAGCAGTTACTCGCCCGGCCGGGAAACCTTC
TRBV9,TRBJ2-2,.,TRBD2,CASSERTSGIKNTGELFF,TGTGCCAGCAGCGAGAGGACTAGCGGGATTAAGAACACCGGGGAGCTGTTTTTT
TRBV4-3,TRBJ1-1,.,TRBD1,CASSRGPGQGTEAFF,TGCGCCAGCAGCCGGGGCCCGGGACAGGGCACTGAAGCTTTCTTT
TRBV10-3,TRBJ2-7,few,TRBD2,CAIRGGREQYF,TGTGCCATCCGGGGAGGGCGAGAGCAGTACTTC